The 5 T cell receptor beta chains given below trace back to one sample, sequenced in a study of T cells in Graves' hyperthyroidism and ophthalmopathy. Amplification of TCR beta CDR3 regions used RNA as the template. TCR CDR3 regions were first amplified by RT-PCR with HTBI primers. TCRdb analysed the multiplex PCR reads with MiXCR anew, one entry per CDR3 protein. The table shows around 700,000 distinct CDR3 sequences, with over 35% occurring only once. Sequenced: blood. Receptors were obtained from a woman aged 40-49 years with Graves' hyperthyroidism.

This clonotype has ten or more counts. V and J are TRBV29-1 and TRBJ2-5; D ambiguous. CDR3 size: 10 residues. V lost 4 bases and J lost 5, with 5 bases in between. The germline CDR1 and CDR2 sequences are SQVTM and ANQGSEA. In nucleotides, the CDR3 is TGCAGCGTTGGGGTGGAGACCCAGTACTTC. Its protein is CSVGVETQYF.

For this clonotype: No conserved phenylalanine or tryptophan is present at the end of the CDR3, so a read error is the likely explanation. CDR3 in amino acids: CASSLGWTGGQPQHS. The CDR3 nucleotides are TGTGCCAGCAGCTTAGGGTGGACAGGGGGTCAGCCCCAGCATTCA. The chain is built from TRBV7-2 and TRBJ1-5, with 10 bases fitting TRBD1. The junction had 3 bases not matched to a gene; V was cut back by 1 base and J by 6 bases. CDR3 size: 15 residues. Per germline, CDR1 SGHTA and CDR2 FQGNSA.

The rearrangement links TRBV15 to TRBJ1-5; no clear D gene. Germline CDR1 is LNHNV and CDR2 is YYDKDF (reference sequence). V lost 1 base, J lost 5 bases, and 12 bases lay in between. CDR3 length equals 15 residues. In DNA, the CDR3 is TGTGCCACCAGCAGAGGGACCGAACCTCATCAGCCCCAGCATTTT. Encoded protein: CATSRGTEPHQPQHF.

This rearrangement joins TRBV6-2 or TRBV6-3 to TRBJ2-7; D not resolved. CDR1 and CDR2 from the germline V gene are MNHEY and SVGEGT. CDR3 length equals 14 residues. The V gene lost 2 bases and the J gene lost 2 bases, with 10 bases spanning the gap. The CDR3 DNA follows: TGTGCCAGCAGTTACATCGGCATGGCCTACGAGCAGTACTTC. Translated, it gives CASSYIGMAYEQYF.

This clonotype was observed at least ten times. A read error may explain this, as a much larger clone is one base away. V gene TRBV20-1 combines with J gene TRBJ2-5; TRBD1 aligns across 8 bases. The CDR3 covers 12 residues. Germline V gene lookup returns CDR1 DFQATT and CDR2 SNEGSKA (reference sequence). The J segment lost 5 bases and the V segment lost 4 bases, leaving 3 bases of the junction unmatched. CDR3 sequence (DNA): TGCAGTGCTACCGACAGGGGTGAGACCCAGTACTTC. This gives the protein CSATDRGETQYF.